Shown below are 2 T cell receptor beta chains from a single sample sequenced in a study of blood T cell repertoires in COVID-19. The data were produced by immunoSEQ multiplex PCR, yet TCRdb's version contains in-frame clones alone and is incomplete. The data show more than 150,000 clones, approximately 85% seen once. Sequencing was carried out using PBMCs or T cells enriched from blood (not recorded which). These receptors were obtained from a man aged 35-49 years who had recovered from COVID-19.

This rearrangement joins TRBV30 to TRBJ1-1; perhaps TRBD1 as D (5 bases). CDR1 GTSNPN and CDR2 SVGIG come from the germline V gene (reference sequence). The CDR3 is 13 amino acids. Deletions cut 1 base from V and 3 bases from J, with 9 bases between. The chain's CDR3 is CAWSDGGYTEAFF. The CDR3 nucleotides read TGTGCCTGGAGTGACGGGGGGTACACTGAAGCTTTCTTT.

The rearrangement uses TRBV5-3 and TRBJ1-6; no definite D call. TRBV5-3 is an ORF, with its function uncertain. V dropped 2 bases and J dropped 12 bases, with 3 bases sitting between them. The CDR3 is 10 amino acids. The CDR3: CARSFVPLHF. DNA for the CDR3: TGTGCCAGAAGCTTCGTACCCCTCCACTTT.